These 3 T cell receptor beta chains share one sample of origin, sequenced in a study of a mutant IDH1 vaccine in newly diagnosed glioma. Time point meaning: week 35, safety follow-up. The content of each vaccine dose was 300 ug of mutant IDH1 20-mer peptide, and topical imiquimod accompanied it. TCRdb's table, derived via immunoSEQ multiplex PCR, lists solely in-frame clones and lacks some. The sample contains some 58,000 clones, roughly four fifths of which appear only once. What these receptors recognize is not known. The sample consisted of PBMCs, taken from a glioma patient whose treatment included an IDH1 peptide vaccine. All receptors derive from a man aged 35-49 years with glioma.

The chain is built from TRBV11-2 and TRBJ2-7; no firm D call. V lost 0 bases and J lost 6, with 12 bases in between. Germline-derived CDR1 and CDR2 are SGHAT and FQNNGV. There are 14 residues in the CDR3. CDR3 nucleotide sequence: TGTGCCAGCAGCTTAGATATTATGACCGTCGAGCAGTACTTC. Translated: CASSLDIMTVEQYF.

The chain couples TRBV27 to TRBJ1-3; 9 bases match TRBD1. This CDR3 has 17 residues. CDR1 MNHEY and CDR2 SMNVEV come from the germline V gene (reference sequence). V was clipped by 6 bases and J by 4 bases; unmatched bases: 13. The CDR3 loop is CASSPHLGQGSGNTIYF. As DNA, the CDR3 is TGTGCCAGCAGCCCACACTTGGGACAGGGCTCAGGAAACACCATATATTTT.

In its sample, this clone was seen a few times. The rearrangement links TRBV10-1 to TRBJ2-7, with D uncertain. Germline loops: CDR1 WNHNN, CDR2 SYGVQD (reference sequence). Trimming cost V 0 bases and J 0 bases, with 12 bases left between them. The CDR3 sequence is 16 residues long. The CDR3 region has the DNA TGCGCCAGCAGTGAGTCGAAGCACCTCAGCTCCTACGAGCAGTACTTC. Protein sequence: CASSESKHLSSYEQYF.